Listed here are 13 T cell receptor beta chains from one sample, sequenced in a study of T cells in Graves' hyperthyroidism and ophthalmopathy. From RNA transcripts, TCR beta CDR3 regions were amplified. First-round RT-PCR of the TCR CDR3 relied on the HTBI primer set. One entry per CDR3 protein results from TCRdb running MiXCR on the multiplex PCR reads. The data show about 350,000 distinct CDR3 sequences, with approximately 14% seen just once and approximately 23% held by the top ten. Sequenced input: blood. These receptors were obtained from a woman aged 25 to 39 with Graves' hyperthyroidism.

This clonotype was counted at least ten times. This chain joins TRBV20-1 and TRBJ2-3; no definite D call. The CDR3 consists of 15 residues. The V end was cut by 6 bases, the J end by 2 bases, with 18 bases between. Germline CDR1 DFQATT, CDR2 SNEGSKA (reference sequence). The CDR3 region has the DNA TGCAGTGCCTCGATATCGACTGAGATCACAGATACGCAGTATTTT. Translated: CSASISTEITDTQYF.

There are a few counts of this clonotype. DNA of the CDR3: TGTGCCAGCAGCTTAGAGGCTAGCGGGAGGTATCGCACAGATACGCAGTATTTT. Protein: CASSLEASGRYRTDTQYF. This chain joins TRBV7-2 and TRBJ2-3; 11 positions match TRBD2. With V trimmed by 1 base and J by 1 base, 7 bases remained unmatched. The CDR3 totals 18 residues. Germline V CDR1 and CDR2: SGHTA, FQGNSA.

Concerning this clonotype: This may stem from a read error, because a much larger clone lies one nucleotide away. The rearrangement uses TRBV29-1 and TRBJ1-2, with D possibly TRBD1 on 5 matching bases. The CDR3 is 13 residues long. The germline V gene has CDR1 SQVTM and CDR2 ANQGSEA. Deletions cut 4 bases from V and 7 bases from J, with 16 bases between. The CDR3 sequence: CSVVLRGLSGYTF. CDR3 nucleotides: TGCAGCGTTGTATTACGGGGGTTGAGTGGCTACACCTTC.

The chain uses TRBV29-1 and TRBJ2-5; the D gene could be TRBD1 or TRBD2 (6 bases each). Germline V CDR1 and CDR2: SQVTM, ANQGSEA. CDR3 length: 13 amino acids. Trimming took off 2 bases at V and 4 bases at J, with 11 bases between the two ends. The CDR3: CSVEFGGRETQYF. In DNA, the CDR3 is TGCAGCGTTGAATTTGGGGGGCGAGAGACCCAGTACTTC.

The chain has TRBV4-3 and TRBJ2-7; D is possibly TRBD1 or TRBD2 (6 bases each). The V and J ends lost 1 base and 0 bases respectively, with 13 bases between them. Germline assignment: CDR1 LGHNA and CDR2 YSLEER. This CDR3 is built from 16 residues. CDR3 sequence reads: CASSQVKGGHSYEQYF. The DNA of the CDR3 is TGCGCCAGCAGCCAAGTAAAGGGGGGTCACTCCTACGAGCAGTACTTC.

This clonotype was counted at least ten times. V usage is TRBV11-1 and J usage is TRBJ2-5; a weak D match, TRBD1 (6 bases). CDR3 length: 14 residues. The germline CDR1 and CDR2 sequences are SGHAT and FQDESV (reference sequence). Deletions cut 1 base from V and 7 bases from J, with 13 bases between. In DNA, the CDR3 is TGTGCCAGCAGCTTAGGTACAGGGCAGGCGACCCAGTACTTC. It is translated as CASSLGTGQATQYF.

V gene TRBV7-2 combines with J gene TRBJ1-1; D not resolved. The CDR3 covers 13 residues. Trimming took 5 bases from V and 3 from J, leaving 10 bases between them. Germline-derived CDR1 and CDR2 are SGHTA and FQGNSA. CDR3 sequence: CASSGEGHTEAFF. CDR3 in DNA: TGTGCCAGCAGCGGGGAGGGCCACACTGAAGCTTTCTTT.

The chain employs TRBV7-6 and TRBJ2-3, with D possibly being TRBD1 (6 bases). V was shortened by 4 bases and J by 0 bases, with 14 bases between the two germline ends. CDR1 and CDR2 (germline): SGHVS, FNYEAQ. This CDR3 is built from 16 residues. The CDR3 reads CASSSYLGQSTDTQYF. DNA for the CDR3: TGTGCCAGCAGCTCTTACCTCGGACAGAGCACAGATACGCAGTATTTT.

This clonotype was found many times. This rearrangement joins TRBV20-1 to TRBJ2-7; D is ambiguous. Germline lookup yields CDR1 DFQATT and CDR2 SNEGSKA (reference sequence). Trimming shortened V by 5 bases and J by 3 bases, and 17 bases separated the two germline ends. The CDR3 runs 14 residues. The CDR3 sequence: CSALSNRQFYEQYF. The CDR3 nucleotides read TGCAGTGCTTTATCCAATAGGCAGTTCTACGAGCAGTACTTC.

This clonotype was recorded many times. The V call is TRBV28, the J call TRBJ1-2; D might be TRBD1 (6 bases). Trimming stripped 2 bases from V and 7 bases from J, with 20 bases between. Germline CDR1 is MDHEN and CDR2 is SYDVKM. The CDR3 runs 16 residues. The CDR3, as DNA: TGTGCCAGCAGTTTAGGGTCTCGTTGGGGGCGCGGTGGCTACACCTTC. It translates to CASSLGSRWGRGGYTF.

The chain joins TRBV6-2 or TRBV6-3 to TRBJ1-2, with a weak D call TRBD1 (6 bases). The CDR3 sequence is 11 residues long. Germline CDR1 reads MNHEY; CDR2 reads SVGEGT. Deletions cut 10 bases from V and 4 bases from J, with 10 bases between. DNA for the CDR3: TGTGCCACCACAGGGAGCTATGGCTACACCTTC. It yields the protein CATTGSYGYTF.

CDR3 in amino acids: CASSQGQNSPLHF. The CDR3 DNA sequence: TGTGCCAGCTCACAGGGACAGAATTCACCCCTCCACTTT. The chain carries TRBV18 and TRBJ1-6, with 7 bases fitting TRBD1. V lost 4 bases and J lost 7; bases outside the gene matches: 1. The CDR3 extends over 13 amino acids. Germline-derived CDR1 and CDR2 are KGHSH and LQKENI.

This clonotype was observed many times. The chain is built from TRBV19 and TRBJ1-1; D remains ambiguous. This CDR3 contains 13 residues. Germline V lookup: CDR1 LNHDA, CDR2 SQIVND (reference sequence). Trimming removed 1 base from V and 0 bases from J, with 3 bases in between. The CDR3 loop reads CASSIVVNTEAFF. As DNA, the CDR3 is TGTGCCAGTAGTATAGTTGTGAACACTGAAGCTTTCTTT.